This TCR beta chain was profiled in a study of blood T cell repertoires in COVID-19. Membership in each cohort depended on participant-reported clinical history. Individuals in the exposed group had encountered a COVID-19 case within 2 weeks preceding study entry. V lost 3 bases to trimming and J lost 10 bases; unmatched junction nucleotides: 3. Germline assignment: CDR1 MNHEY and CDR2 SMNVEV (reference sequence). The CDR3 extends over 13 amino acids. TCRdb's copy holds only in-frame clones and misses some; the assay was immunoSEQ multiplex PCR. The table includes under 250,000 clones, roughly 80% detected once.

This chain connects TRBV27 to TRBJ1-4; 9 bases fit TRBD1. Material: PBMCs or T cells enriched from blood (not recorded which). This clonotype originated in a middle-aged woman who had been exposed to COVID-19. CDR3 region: CASSFGQGRKLFF. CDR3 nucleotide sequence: TGTGCCAGCAGTTTCGGACAGGGGCGAAAACTGTTTTTT.